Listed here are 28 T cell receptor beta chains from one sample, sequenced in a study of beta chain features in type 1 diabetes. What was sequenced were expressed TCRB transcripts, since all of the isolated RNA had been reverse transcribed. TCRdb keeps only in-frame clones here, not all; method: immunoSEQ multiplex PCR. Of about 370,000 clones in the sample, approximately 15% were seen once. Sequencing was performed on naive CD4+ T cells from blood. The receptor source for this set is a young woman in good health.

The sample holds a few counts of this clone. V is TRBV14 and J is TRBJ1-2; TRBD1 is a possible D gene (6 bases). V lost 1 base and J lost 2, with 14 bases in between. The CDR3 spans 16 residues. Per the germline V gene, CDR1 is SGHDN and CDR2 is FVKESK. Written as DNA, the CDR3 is TGTGCCAGCAGCCAAGTCAGGGGTAGGCGGAACTATGGCTACACCTTC. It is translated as CASSQVRGRRNYGYTF.

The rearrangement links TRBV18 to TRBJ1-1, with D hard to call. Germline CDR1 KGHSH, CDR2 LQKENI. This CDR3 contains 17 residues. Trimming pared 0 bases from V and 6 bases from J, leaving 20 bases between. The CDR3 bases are TGTGCCAGCTCACCACCGCCAAAGGGCAATTTGCGGGCTGAAGCTTTCTTT. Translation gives CASSPPPKGNLRAEAFF.

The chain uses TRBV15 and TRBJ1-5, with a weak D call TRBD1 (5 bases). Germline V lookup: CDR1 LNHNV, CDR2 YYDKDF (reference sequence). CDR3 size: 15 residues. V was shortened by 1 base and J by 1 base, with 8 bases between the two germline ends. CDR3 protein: CATSRATGSNQPQHF. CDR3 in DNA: TGTGCCACCAGCAGAGCCACAGGCAGCAATCAGCCCCAGCATTTT.

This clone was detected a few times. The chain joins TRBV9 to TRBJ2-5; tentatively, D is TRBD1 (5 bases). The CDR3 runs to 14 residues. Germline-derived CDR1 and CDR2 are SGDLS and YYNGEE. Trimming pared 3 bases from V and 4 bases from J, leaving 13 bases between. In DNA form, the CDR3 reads TGTGCCAGCAGCGGTGGCATAGGGGCAGAGACCCAGTACTTC. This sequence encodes CASSGGIGAETQYF.

The CDR3 sequence is CASRTSGSGPDTQYF. The CDR3 nucleotides read TGTGCCAGCAGGACTAGCGGGAGTGGCCCAGATACGCAGTATTTT. V is TRBV6-1 and J is TRBJ2-3, with TRBD2 matching over 12 bases. V lost 6 bases and J lost 4; bases outside the gene matches: 5. Germline V gene sequence: CDR1 MNHNS, CDR2 SASEGT. The CDR3 extends over 15 amino acids.

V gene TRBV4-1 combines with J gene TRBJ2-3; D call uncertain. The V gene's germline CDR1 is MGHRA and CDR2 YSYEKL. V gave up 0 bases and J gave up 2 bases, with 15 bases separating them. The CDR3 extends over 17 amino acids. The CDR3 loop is CASSQDARRAFTDTQYF. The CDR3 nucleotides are TGCGCCAGCAGCCAAGATGCTCGCCGCGCCTTCACAGATACGCAGTATTTT.

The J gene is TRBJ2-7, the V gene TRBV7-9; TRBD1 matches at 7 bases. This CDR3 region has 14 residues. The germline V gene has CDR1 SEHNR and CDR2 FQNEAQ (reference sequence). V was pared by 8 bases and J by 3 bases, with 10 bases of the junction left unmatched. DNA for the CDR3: TGTGCCAGCGTCCGACAGGGACAGCTCTACGAGCAGTACTTC. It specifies CASVRQGQLYEQYF. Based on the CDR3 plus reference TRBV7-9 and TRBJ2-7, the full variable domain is DTGVSQNPRHKITKRGQNVTFRCDPISEHNRLYWYRQTLGQGPEFLTYFQNEAQLEKSRLLSDRFSAERPKGSFSTLEIQRTEQGDSAMYLCASVRQGQLYEQYFGPGTRLTVT.

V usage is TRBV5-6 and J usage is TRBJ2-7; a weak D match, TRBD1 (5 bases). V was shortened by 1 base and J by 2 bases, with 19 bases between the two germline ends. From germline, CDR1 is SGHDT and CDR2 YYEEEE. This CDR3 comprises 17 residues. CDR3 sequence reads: CASSLRTGHSGPYEQYF. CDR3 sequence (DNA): TGTGCCAGCAGCTTGCGAACTGGACACTCGGGCCCCTACGAGCAGTACTTC.

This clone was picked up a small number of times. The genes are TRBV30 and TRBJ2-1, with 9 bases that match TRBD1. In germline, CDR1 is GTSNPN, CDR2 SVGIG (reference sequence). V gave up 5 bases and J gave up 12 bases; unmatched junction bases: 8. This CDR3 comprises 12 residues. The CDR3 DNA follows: TGTGCCTGGGGAGGACAGGGGCCGGGGCAGTTCTTC. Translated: CAWGGQGPGQFF.

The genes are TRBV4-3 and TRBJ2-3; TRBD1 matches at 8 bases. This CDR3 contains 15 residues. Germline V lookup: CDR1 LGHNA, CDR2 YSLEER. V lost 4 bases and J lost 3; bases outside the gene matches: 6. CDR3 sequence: CASSLSGGWTDTQYF. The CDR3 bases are TGCGCCAGCAGCCTTTCAGGGGGCTGGACAGATACGCAGTATTTT.

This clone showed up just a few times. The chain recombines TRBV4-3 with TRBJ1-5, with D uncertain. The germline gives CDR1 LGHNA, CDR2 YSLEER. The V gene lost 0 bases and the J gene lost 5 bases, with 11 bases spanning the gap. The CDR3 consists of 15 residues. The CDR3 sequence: CASSQDSQRDQPQHF. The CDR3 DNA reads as TGCGCCAGCAGCCAAGATAGCCAGAGAGATCAGCCCCAGCATTTT.

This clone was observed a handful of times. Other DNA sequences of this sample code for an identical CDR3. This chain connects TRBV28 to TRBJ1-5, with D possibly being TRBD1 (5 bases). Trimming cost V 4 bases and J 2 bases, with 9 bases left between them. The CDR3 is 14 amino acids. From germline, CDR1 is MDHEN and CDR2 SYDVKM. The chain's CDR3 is CASSSPGGNQPQHF. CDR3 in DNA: TGTGCCAGCAGTTCCCCGGGGGGCAATCAGCCCCAGCATTTT.

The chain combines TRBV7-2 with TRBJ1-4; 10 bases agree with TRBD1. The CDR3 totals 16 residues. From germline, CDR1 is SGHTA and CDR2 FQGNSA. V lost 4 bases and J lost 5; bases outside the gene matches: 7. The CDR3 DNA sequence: TGTGCCAGCAGCTCCTTCAGGACAGGGGGGAATGAAAAACTGTTTTTT. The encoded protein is CASSSFRTGGNEKLFF.

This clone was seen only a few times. DNA for the CDR3: TGTGCCTGGAGCGACAGCCGGACTAGCGGGTTGGCAGATACGCAGTATTTT. Protein sequence: CAWSDSRTSGLADTQYF. The chain carries TRBV30 and TRBJ2-3, with TRBD2 identical over 11 bases. Germline V gene data show CDR1 as GTSNPN and CDR2 as SVGIG (reference sequence). The CDR3 runs to 17 residues. Trimming removed 3 bases from V and 4 bases from J; junction bases left unmatched: 12.

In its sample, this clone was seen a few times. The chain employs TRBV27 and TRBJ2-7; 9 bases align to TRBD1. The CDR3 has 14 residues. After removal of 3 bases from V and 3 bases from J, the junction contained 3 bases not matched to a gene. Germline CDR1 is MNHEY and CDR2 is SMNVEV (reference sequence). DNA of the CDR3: TGTGCCAGCAGTTTTACAGGGGGCTACTACGAGCAGTACTTC. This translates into CASSFTGGYYEQYF.

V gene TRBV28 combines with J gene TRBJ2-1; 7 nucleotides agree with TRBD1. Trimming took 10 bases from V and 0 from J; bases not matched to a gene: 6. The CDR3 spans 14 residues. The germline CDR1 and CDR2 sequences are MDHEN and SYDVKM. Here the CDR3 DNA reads TGTGCCATCACACAGGGGAGCTCCTACAATGAGCAGTTCTTC. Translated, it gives CAITQGSSYNEQFF.

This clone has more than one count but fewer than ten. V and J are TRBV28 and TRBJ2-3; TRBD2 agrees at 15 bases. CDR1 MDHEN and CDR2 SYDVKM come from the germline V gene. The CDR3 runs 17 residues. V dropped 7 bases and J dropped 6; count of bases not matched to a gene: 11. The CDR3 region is CASTGGTSGRFMDTQYF. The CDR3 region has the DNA TGTGCCAGCACCGGGGGGACTAGCGGGAGGTTTATGGATACGCAGTATTTT.

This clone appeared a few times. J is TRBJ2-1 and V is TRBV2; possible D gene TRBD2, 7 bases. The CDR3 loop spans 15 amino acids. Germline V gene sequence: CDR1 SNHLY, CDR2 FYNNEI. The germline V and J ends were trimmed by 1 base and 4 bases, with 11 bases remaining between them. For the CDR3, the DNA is TGTGCCAGCAGTGAAGAACAGGGAGGGTACAATGAGCAGTTCTTC. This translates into CASSEEQGGYNEQFF.

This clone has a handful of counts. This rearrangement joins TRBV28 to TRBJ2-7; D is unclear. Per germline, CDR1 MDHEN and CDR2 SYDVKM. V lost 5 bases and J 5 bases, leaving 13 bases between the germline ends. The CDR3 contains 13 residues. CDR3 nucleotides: TGTGCCAGCAGTCCAATGGCCCGGGACGAGCAGTACTTC. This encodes CASSPMARDEQYF.

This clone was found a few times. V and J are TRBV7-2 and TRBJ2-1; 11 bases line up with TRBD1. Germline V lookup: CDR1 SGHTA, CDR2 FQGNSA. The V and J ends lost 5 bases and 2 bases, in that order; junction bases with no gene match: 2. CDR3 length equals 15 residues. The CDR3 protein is CASSAGQGAYNEQFF. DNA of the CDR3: TGTGCCAGCAGCGCGGGACAGGGGGCCTACAATGAGCAGTTCTTC.

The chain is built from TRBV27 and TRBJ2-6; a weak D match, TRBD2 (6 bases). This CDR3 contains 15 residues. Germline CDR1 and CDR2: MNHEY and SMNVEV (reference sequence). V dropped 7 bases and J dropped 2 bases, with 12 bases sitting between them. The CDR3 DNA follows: TGTGCCAGCACCCGCCCGGGAGCTGGGGCCAACGTCCTGACTTTC. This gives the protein CASTRPGAGANVLTF. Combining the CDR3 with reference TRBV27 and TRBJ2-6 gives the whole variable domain EAQVTQNPRYLITVTGKKLTVTCSQNMNHEYMSWYRQDPGLGLRQIYYSMNVEVTDKGDVPEGYKVSRKEKRNFPLILESPSPNQTSLYFCASTRPGAGANVLTFGAGSRLTVL.

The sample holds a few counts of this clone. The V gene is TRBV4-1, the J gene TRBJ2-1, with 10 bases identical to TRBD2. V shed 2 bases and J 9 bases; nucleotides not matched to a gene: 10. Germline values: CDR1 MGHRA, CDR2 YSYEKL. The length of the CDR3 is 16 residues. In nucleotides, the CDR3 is TGCGCCAGCAGCCAACTAGCGGGAGCAAAAAGCGGTGAGCAGTTCTTC. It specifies CASSQLAGAKSGEQFF.

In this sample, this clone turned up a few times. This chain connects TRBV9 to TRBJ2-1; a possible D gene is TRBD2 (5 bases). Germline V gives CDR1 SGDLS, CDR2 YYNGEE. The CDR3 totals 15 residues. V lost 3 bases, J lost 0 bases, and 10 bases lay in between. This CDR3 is CASSEGEGSYNEQFF. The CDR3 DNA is TGTGCCAGCAGCGAGGGTGAGGGCTCCTACAATGAGCAGTTCTTC.

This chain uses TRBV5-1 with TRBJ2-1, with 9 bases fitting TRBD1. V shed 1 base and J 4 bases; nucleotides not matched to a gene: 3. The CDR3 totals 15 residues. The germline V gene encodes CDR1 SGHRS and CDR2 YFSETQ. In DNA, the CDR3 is TGCGCCAGCAGCTTGTTGGGACAGGGTTACAATGAGCAGTTCTTC. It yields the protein CASSLLGQGYNEQFF.

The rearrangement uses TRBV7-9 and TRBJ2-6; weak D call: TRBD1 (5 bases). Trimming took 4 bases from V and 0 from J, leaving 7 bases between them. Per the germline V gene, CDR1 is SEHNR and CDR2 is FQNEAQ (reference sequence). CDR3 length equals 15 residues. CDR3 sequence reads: CASSYQGSGANVLTF. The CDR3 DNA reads TGTGCCAGCAGCTACCAGGGCTCTGGGGCCAACGTCCTGACTTTC.

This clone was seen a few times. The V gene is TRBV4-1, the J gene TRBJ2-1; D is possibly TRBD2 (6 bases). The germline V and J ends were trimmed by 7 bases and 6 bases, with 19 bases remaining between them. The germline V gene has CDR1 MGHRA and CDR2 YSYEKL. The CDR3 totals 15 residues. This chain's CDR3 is CASNRGERASNEQFF. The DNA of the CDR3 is TGCGCCAGCAACCGAGGTGAGCGGGCCAGCAATGAGCAGTTCTTC.

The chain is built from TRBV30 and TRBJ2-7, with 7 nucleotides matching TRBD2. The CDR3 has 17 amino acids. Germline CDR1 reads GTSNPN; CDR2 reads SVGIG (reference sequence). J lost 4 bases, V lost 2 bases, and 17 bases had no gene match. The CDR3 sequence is CAWSPLGEATSQYEQYF. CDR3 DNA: TGTGCCTGGAGTCCGCTAGGGGAAGCGACTAGCCAGTACGAGCAGTACTTC.

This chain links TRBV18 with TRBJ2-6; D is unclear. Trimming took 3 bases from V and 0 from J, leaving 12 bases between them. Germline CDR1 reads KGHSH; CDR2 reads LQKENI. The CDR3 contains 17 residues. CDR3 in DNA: TGTGCCAGCTCACCTGATGCAGGCCGCTCTGGGGCCAACGTCCTGACTTTC. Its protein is CASSPDAGRSGANVLTF.